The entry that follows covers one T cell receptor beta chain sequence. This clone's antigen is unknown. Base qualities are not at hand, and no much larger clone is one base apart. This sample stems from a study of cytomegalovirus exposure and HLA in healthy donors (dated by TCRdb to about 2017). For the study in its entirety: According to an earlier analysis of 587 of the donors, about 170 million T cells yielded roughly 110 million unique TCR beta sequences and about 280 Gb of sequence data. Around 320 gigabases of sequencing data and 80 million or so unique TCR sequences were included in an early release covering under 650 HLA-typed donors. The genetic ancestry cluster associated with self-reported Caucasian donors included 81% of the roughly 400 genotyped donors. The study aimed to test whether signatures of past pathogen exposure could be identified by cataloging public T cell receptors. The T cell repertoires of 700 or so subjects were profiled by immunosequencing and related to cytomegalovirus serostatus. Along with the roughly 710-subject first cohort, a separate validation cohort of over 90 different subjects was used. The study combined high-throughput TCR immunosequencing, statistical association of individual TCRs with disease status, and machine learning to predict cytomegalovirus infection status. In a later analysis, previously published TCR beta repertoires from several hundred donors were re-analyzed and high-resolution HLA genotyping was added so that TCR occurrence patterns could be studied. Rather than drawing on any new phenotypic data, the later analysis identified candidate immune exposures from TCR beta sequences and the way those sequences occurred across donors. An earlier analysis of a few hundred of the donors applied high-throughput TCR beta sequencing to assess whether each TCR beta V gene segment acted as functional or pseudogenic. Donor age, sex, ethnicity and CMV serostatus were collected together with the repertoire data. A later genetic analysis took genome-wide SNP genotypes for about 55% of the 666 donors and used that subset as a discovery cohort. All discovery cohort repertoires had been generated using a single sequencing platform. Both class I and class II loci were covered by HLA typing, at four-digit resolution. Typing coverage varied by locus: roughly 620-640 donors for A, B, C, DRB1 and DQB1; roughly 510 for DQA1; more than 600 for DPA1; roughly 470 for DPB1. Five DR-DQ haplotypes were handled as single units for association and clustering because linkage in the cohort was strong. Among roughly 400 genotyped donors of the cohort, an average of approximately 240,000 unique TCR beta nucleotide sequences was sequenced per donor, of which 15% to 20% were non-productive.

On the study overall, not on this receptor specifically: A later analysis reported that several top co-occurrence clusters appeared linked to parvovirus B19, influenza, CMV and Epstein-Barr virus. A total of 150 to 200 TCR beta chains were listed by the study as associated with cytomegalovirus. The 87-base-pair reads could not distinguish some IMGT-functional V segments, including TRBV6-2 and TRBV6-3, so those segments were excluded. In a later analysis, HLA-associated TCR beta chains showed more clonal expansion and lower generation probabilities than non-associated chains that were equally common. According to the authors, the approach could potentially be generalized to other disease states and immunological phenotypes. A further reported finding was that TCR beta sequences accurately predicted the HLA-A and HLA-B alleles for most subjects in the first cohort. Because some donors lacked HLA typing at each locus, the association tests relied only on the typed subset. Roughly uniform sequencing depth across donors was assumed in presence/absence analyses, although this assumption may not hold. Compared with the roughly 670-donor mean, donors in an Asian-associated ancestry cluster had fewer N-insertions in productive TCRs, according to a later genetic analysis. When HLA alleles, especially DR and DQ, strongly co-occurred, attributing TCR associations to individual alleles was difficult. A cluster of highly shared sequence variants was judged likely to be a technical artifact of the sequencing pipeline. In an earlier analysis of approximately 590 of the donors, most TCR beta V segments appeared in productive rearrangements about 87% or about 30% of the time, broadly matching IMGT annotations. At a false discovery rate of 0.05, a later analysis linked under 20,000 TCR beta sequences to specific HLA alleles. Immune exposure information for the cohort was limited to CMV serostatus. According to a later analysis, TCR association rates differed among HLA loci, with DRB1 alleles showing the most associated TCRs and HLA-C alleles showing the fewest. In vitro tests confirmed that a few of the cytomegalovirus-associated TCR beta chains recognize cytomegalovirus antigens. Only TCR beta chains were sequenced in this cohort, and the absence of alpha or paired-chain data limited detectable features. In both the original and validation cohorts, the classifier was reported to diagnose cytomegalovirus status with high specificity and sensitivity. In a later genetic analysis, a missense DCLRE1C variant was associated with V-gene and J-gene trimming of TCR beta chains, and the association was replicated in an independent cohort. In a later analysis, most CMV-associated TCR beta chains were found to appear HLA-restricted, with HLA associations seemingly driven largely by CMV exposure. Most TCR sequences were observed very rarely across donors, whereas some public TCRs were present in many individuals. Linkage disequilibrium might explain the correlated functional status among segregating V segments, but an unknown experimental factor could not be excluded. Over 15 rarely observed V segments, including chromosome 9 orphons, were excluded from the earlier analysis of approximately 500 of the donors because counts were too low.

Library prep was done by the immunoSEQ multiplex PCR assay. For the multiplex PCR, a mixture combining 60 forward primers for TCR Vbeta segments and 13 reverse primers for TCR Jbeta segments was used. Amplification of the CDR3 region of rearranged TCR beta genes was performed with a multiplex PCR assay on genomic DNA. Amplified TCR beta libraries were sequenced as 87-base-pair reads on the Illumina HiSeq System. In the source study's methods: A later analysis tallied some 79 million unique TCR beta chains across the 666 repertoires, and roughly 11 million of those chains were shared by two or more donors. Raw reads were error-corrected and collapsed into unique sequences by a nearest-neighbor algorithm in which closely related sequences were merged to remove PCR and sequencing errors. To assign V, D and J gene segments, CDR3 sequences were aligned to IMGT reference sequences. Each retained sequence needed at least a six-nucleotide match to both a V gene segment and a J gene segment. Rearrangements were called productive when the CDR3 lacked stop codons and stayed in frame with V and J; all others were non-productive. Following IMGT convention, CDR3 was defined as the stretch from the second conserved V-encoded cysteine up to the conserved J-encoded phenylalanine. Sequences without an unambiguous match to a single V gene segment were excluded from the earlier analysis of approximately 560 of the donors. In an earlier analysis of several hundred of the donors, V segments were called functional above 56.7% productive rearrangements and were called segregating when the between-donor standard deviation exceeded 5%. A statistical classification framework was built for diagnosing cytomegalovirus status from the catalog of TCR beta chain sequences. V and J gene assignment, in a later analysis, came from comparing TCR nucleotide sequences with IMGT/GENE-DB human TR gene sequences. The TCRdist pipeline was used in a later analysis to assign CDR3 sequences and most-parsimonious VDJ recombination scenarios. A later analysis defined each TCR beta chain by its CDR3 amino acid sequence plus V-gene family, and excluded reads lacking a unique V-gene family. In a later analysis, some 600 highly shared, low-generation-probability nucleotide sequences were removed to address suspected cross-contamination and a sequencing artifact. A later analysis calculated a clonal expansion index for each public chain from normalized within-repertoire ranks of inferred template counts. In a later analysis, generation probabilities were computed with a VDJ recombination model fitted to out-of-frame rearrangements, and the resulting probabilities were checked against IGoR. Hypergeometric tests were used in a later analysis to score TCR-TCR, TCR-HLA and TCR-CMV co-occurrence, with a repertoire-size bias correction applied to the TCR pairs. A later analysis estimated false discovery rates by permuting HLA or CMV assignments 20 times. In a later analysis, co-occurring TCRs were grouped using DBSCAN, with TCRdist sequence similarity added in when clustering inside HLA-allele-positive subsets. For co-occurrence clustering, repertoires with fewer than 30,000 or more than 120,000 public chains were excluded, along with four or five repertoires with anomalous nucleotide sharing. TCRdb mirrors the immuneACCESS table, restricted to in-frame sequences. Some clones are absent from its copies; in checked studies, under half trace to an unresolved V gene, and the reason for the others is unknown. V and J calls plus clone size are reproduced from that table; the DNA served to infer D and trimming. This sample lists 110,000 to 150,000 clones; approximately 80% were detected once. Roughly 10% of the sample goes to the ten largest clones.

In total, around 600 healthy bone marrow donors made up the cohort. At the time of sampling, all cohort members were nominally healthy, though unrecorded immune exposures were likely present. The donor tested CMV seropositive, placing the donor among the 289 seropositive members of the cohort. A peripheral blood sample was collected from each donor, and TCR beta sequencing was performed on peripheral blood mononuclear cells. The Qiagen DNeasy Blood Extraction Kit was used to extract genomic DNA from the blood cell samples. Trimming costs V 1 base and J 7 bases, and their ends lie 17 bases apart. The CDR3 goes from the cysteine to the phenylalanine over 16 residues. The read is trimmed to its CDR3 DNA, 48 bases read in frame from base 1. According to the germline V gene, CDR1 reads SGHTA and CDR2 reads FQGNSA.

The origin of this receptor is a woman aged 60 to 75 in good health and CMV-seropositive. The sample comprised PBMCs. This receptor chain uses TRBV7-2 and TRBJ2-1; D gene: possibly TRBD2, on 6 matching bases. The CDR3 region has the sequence CASSLEGTLASNEQFF. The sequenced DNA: TGTGCCAGCAGCTTAGAAGGGACCCTAGCGAGTAATGAGCAGTTCTTC. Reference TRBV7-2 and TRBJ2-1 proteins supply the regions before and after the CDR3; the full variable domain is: GAGVSQSPSNKVTEKGKDVELRCDPISGHTALYWYRQSLGQGLEFLIYFQGNSAPDKSGLPSDRFSAERTGGSVSTLTIQRTQQEDSAVYLCASSLEGTLASNEQFFGPGTRLTVL.